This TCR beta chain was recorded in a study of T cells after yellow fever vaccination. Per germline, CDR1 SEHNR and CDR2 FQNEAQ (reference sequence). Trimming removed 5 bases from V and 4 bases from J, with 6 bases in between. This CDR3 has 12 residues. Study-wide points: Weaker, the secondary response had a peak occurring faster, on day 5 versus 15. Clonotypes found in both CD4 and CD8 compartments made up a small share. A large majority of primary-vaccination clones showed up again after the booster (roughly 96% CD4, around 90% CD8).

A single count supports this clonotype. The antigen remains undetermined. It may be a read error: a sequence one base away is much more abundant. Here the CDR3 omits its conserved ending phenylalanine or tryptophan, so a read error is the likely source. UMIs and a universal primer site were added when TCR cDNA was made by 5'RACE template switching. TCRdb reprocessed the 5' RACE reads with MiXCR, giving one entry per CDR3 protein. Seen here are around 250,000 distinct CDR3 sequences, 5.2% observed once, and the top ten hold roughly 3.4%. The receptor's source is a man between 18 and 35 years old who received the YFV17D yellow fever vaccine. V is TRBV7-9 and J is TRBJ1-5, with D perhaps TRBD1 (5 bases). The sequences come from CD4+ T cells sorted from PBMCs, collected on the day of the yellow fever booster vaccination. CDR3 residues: CASSPGNQPQHL. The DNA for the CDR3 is TGTGCCAGCAGCCCAGGGAATCAGCCCCAGCATCTT.